These 22 T cell receptor beta chains were all obtained from the same sample, sequenced in a study of radiation and T cells in renal cell carcinoma. Measured with immunoSEQ multiplex PCR; TCRdb has only the in-frame clones, and not every one. Of roughly 170,000 clones in the sample, 88% were seen once. Stated time point: blood 4 weeks post-SBRT, at nephrectomy. Described treatment: 15 Gy SBRT to primary tumor, nephrectomy 4 weeks later. The input for sequencing was blood, taken from a patient whose treatment included radiotherapy and nephrectomy. These receptors were collected from a woman in her forties or fifties with renal cell carcinoma.

The chain employs TRBV6-6 and TRBJ1-2; a weak D match, TRBD1 (6 bases). There are 14 residues in the CDR3. CDR1 and CDR2 (germline): MNHNY, SVGAGI (reference sequence). The V end lost 5 bases, the J end lost 2 bases, and 12 bases lay between the germline ends. CDR3 in amino acids: CASSDQDSNYGYTF. DNA of the CDR3: TGTGCCAGCAGTGATCAGGACAGCAACTATGGCTACACCTTC.

The rearrangement uses TRBV7-9 and TRBJ2-3; D might be TRBD1 (5 bases). The CDR3 is made up of 13 amino acids. The germline gives CDR1 SEHNR, CDR2 FQNEAQ (reference sequence). Trimming left V 2 bases short and J 6 bases short, with 9 bases between. CDR3 amino acids: CASSLRGRDTQYF. The CDR3 DNA sequence: TGTGCCAGCAGCTTAAGGGGAAGGGATACGCAGTATTTT.

This clone occurred once. V gene TRBV7-9 combines with J gene TRBJ2-7; TRBD2 aligns across 9 bases. Germline V gene lookup returns CDR1 SEHNR and CDR2 FQNEAQ (reference sequence). Trimming at V came to 5 bases and at J to 0 bases, leaving 5 bases not matched to a gene. CDR3 length: 15 residues. The CDR3 here is CASSHSGGSSYEQYF. As DNA, the CDR3 is TGTGCCAGCAGCCATAGCGGGGGAAGCTCCTACGAGCAGTACTTC.

For the CDR3, the DNA is TGTGCCAGCAGGGTAGCAGGAATATTATACGAGCAGTACTTC. It codes for CASRVAGILYEQYF. The gene calls are TRBV2 and TRBJ2-7; D call uncertain. The CDR3 is 14 amino acids. Between the trimmed V and J ends, which lost 6 bases and 4 bases, there was a span of 16 bases. The germline V gene encodes CDR1 SNHLY and CDR2 FYNNEI.

CDR3: CASSLGGREAFF. The CDR3 nucleotides are TGTGCCAGCAGCTTAGGTGGCAGGGAGGCTTTCTTT. The chain carries TRBV11-1 and TRBJ1-1, with TRBD1 as a possible D gene (5 bases). Trimming took off 1 base at V and 11 bases at J, with 11 bases between the two ends. The CDR3 is made up of 12 amino acids. Per germline, CDR1 SGHAT and CDR2 FQDESV (reference sequence).

The V and J genes are TRBV7-2 and TRBJ1-5, with a weak D call TRBD1 (5 bases). V was cut by 5 bases and J by 4 bases, with 18 bases left in between. Germline CDR1 reads SGHTA; CDR2 reads FQGNSA. The CDR3 loop spans 16 amino acids. CDR3 bases: TGTGCCAGCAGCCGTTCCTCGGGGGGGATAAATCAGCCCCAGCATTTT. Its translation is CASSRSSGGINQPQHF.

The chain has TRBV7-2 and TRBJ2-1, with 10 bases that match TRBD2. The germline V gene has CDR1 SGHTA and CDR2 FQGNSA. This CDR3 contains 13 residues. The trim removed 3 bases at V and 9 bases at J, leaving 2 bases unmatched. The CDR3 loop reads CASSLSGGGEQFF. The CDR3 coding sequence is TGTGCCAGCAGCTTGAGCGGGGGGGGTGAGCAGTTCTTC.

The chain uses TRBV18 and TRBJ1-4; TRBD1 matches 9 bases. V shed 2 bases and J 7 bases; nucleotides not matched to a gene: 2. Germline V gene sequence: CDR1 KGHSH, CDR2 LQKENI. CDR3 length: 14 residues. CDR3 protein: CASSPRTGVEKLFF. The DNA of the CDR3 is TGTGCCAGCTCACCAAGGACAGGGGTTGAAAAACTGTTTTTT.

This clone was detected only once. Other DNA sequences in this specimen translate into the identical CDR3. V and J are TRBV4-3 and TRBJ2-3; 9 bases are a match to TRBD2. Germline V gene data show CDR1 as LGHNA and CDR2 as YSLEER. There are 16 residues in the CDR3. With 0 bases clipped from V and 6 bases from J, the junction kept 7 bases outside the gene matches. The CDR3 coding sequence is TGCGCCAGCAGCCAAGATTTGGCGGGGGGGCGGGATACGCAGTATTTT. It is translated as CASSQDLAGGRDTQYF.

This clone is a singleton in its sample. The chain employs TRBV18 and TRBJ2-6, with D possibly being TRBD1 or TRBD2 (5 bases each). Per the germline V gene, CDR1 is KGHSH and CDR2 is LQKENI. The CDR3 spans 15 residues. The V gene lost 2 bases and the J gene lost 4 bases, with 9 bases spanning the gap. DNA for the CDR3: TGTGCCAGCTCACCAGGGGGATTGGGGGCCAACGTCCTGACTTTC. This translates into CASSPGGLGANVLTF.

This clone appeared a single time. This chain joins TRBV4-2 and TRBJ2-2; D call uncertain. The germline CDR1 and CDR2 sequences are LGHNA and YNFKEQ. This CDR3 has 14 amino acids. Trimming took 1 base from V and 5 from J, leaving 8 bases between them. CDR3 nucleotides: TGTGCCAGCAGCCAAGTAGGGTCGACCGGGGAGCTGTTTTTT. Translating gives CASSQVGSTGELFF.

DNA of the CDR3: TGTGCCAGCAGCAGACAGGTGACCGGGGAGCTGTTTTTT. Translated, it gives CASSRQVTGELFF. This sequence joins TRBV7-6 and TRBJ2-2; D possibly corresponds to TRBD1 (6 bases). Trimming removed 5 bases from V and 5 bases from J, with 9 bases in between. In germline, CDR1 is SGHVS, CDR2 FNYEAQ. The CDR3 has 13 amino acids.

This clone was detected once. The chain recombines TRBV5-4 with TRBJ1-2; weak D call: TRBD1 (5 bases). The V end was cut by 3 bases, the J end by 4 bases, with 13 bases between. There are 14 residues in the CDR3. The germline V gene has CDR1 SGHNT and CDR2 YYREEE (reference sequence). Written as DNA, the CDR3 is TGTGCCAGCAGCTACGGGGCGCGCATCTATGGCTACACCTTC. Amino acid sequence: CASSYGARIYGYTF.

Regarding this clone: The junction departs from germline at one end; a sequencing error may be responsible. CDR3 sequence: CASSRQGTNEKLFF. CDR3 nucleotide sequence: TGTGCTAGCAGCCGACAGGGAACTAATGAAAAACTGTTTTTT. The chain employs TRBV7-7 and TRBJ1-4; 7 nucleotides align to TRBD1. From germline, CDR1 is SSHAT and CDR2 FNYEAQ (reference sequence). The CDR3 is 14 amino acids.

The chain joins TRBV6-6 to TRBJ2-7; 7 bases are shared with TRBD1. The CDR3 length is 15 residues. V was clipped by 2 bases and J by 2 bases; unmatched bases: 6. Germline V gene lookup returns CDR1 MNHNY and CDR2 SVGAGI (reference sequence). The CDR3 DNA reads TGTGCCAGCAGTTACCGACAGGGAAACACCTACGAGCAGTACTTC. It encodes CASSYRQGNTYEQYF.

V and J are TRBV7-9 and TRBJ1-3, with 8 bases aligning to TRBD1. The CDR3 is made up of 13 amino acids. Trimming cost V 5 bases and J 9 bases; bases outside gene matches: 6. Germline CDR1 and CDR2: SEHNR and FQNEAQ (reference sequence). CDR3 loop: CASSPPDRGTIYF. CDR3 DNA: TGTGCCAGCAGCCCACCAGACAGGGGCACCATATATTTT.

V and J are TRBV5-4 and TRBJ1-4; D remains ambiguous. CDR3 length equals 14 residues. Germline loops: CDR1 SGHNT, CDR2 YYREEE (reference sequence). V lost 4 bases to trimming and J lost 8 bases, with 15 bases between them. The CDR3 loop reads CASSDSGIVEKLFF. The DNA of the CDR3 is TGTGCCAGCAGCGATAGTGGGATAGTAGAAAAACTGTTTTTT.

The CDR3 loop reads CASSLSGSDTEAFF. In DNA form, the CDR3 reads TGTGCCAGCAGCCTGTCGGGTTCAGACACTGAAGCTTTCTTT. V gene TRBV6-6 combines with J gene TRBJ1-1; D is undetermined. Germline V gives CDR1 MNHNY, CDR2 SVGAGI (reference sequence). The CDR3 contains 14 residues. Deletions cut 6 bases from V and 3 bases from J, with 14 bases between.

V is TRBV5-4 and J is TRBJ1-1; TRBD1 is a possible D gene (5 bases). The ends were cut back, 3 bases at V and 5 bases at J, with 23 bases in the middle. CDR1 is SGHNT, CDR2 YYREEE, per germline (reference sequence). There are 17 residues in the CDR3. CDR3 sequence: CASSSPRYGGLKTEAFF. As DNA, the CDR3 is TGTGCCAGCAGCTCCCCGAGGTACGGGGGTCTAAAGACTGAAGCTTTCTTT.

This sequence joins TRBV25-1 and TRBJ2-2; D is uncertain. The V gene lost 4 bases and the J gene lost 0 bases, with 6 bases spanning the gap. The length of the CDR3 is 14 residues. Looked up from germline, CDR1 is MGHDK and CDR2 is SYGVNS. As DNA, the CDR3 is TGTGCCAGCAGTGTGTCCGCGAACACCGGGGAGCTGTTTTTT. This codes for CASSVSANTGELFF. Full variable domain (rest looked up from reference TRBV25-1 and TRBJ2-2): EADIYQTPRYLVIGTGKKITLECSQTMGHDKMYWYQQDPGMELHLIHYSYGVNSTEKGDLSSESTVSRIRTEHFPLTLESARPSHTSQYLCASSVSANTGELFFGEGSRLTVL.

This clone was seen just once. The chain combines TRBV2 with TRBJ2-2, with D perhaps given as TRBD1 or TRBD2 (6 bases each). In germline, CDR1 is SNHLY, CDR2 FYNNEI. The V and J ends lost 2 bases and 5 bases respectively, with 12 bases between them. The CDR3 sequence is 15 residues long. Written as DNA, the CDR3 is TGTGCCAGCAGTGAACGGGGGCCGGAGACCGGGGAGCTGTTTTTT. This gives the protein CASSERGPETGELFF.

The genes are TRBV30 and TRBJ2-1; possible D gene TRBD2, 6 bases. Per the germline V gene, CDR1 is GTSNPN and CDR2 is SVGIG (reference sequence). The germline V and J ends were trimmed by 4 bases and 8 bases, with 15 bases remaining between them. The CDR3 sequence is 13 residues long. The CDR3 nucleotides are TGTGCCTGGAACCGGGGGTTAGTTGATGAGCAGTTCTTC. Protein sequence: CAWNRGLVDEQFF.